The 21 T cell receptor beta chains given below trace back to one sample, sequenced in a study of blood T cell repertoires in COVID-19. The repertoire was sequenced with immunoSEQ multiplex PCR; TCRdb's copy has only in-frame clones and lacks some. Altogether around 140,000 clones are present, around 79% being singletons, with the ten largest covering roughly 2.9%. Input material: PBMCs or T cells enriched from blood (not recorded which). Every receptor here comes from a woman aged 45-60 years who had recovered from COVID-19.

This clone is a singleton in its sample. The chain couples TRBV6-6 to TRBJ1-5, with D unclear. The V and J ends lost 0 bases and 2 bases respectively, with 11 bases between them. This CDR3 has 16 residues. The germline gives CDR1 MNHNY, CDR2 SVGAGI (reference sequence). For the CDR3, the DNA is TGTGCCAGCAGTTACTCGATAGGGAGTGGCAATCAGCCCCAGCATTTT. Translation gives CASSYSIGSGNQPQHF.

The genes are TRBV5-4 and TRBJ2-3; 11 bases line up with TRBD2. Germline V gene lookup returns CDR1 SGHNT and CDR2 YYREEE (reference sequence). The J segment lost 4 bases and the V segment lost 3 bases, leaving 4 bases of the junction unmatched. The CDR3 consists of 15 residues. The CDR3 bases are TGTGCCAGCAGCTCACTAGCGGGAGTAGCAGATACGCAGTATTTT. This translates into CASSSLAGVADTQYF.

This rearrangement joins TRBV30 to TRBJ1-4; D possibly corresponds to TRBD1 (5 bases). V lost 4 bases, J lost 4 bases, and 7 bases lay in between. The length of the CDR3 is 12 residues. Germline V lookup: CDR1 GTSNPN, CDR2 SVGIG (reference sequence). The DNA for the CDR3 is TGTGCCTGGACAGGGAATAATGAAAAACTGTTTTTT. Protein: CAWTGNNEKLFF.

The chain employs TRBV19 and TRBJ2-1, with 7 bases fitting TRBD2. Germline CDR1 is LNHDA and CDR2 is SQIVND (reference sequence). CDR3 size: 13 residues. J lost 8 bases, V lost 6 bases, and 7 bases had no gene match. The CDR3 DNA follows: TGTGCCAGTAGCAAGCGGGATGGGGATGAGCAGTTCTTC. This sequence encodes CASSKRDGDEQFF.

This sequence joins TRBV11-3 and TRBJ2-2, with 7 bases matching TRBD2. Trimming at V came to 5 bases and at J to 0 bases, leaving 9 bases not matched to a gene. CDR1 and CDR2 from the germline V gene are SGHNT and YENEEA. The CDR3 runs to 17 residues. The CDR3, as DNA: TGTGCCAGCAGCCATATAGCGGGTGTTACGAACACCGGGGAGCTGTTTTTT. This translates into CASSHIAGVTNTGELFF.

This sequence joins TRBV20-1 and TRBJ1-2; 8 nucleotides agree with TRBD1. J gave up 8 bases and V 3 bases, and 2 bases lay outside the gene matches. The CDR3 consists of 11 residues. Germline V CDR1 and CDR2: DFQATT, SNEGSKA (reference sequence). In nucleotides, the CDR3 is TGCAGTGCTAGGACAGGGGCGGGCTACACCTTC. Translating it yields CSARTGAGYTF.

This clone was seen a single time. The CDR3 bases are TGTGCCAGCAGCTCGAGGAGGGCAGGAGACACTGAAGCTTTCTTT. The encoded protein is CASSSRRAGDTEAFF. This sequence joins TRBV7-2 and TRBJ1-1; D uncertain. The CDR3 covers 15 residues. Per germline, CDR1 SGHTA and CDR2 FQGNSA. V lost 4 bases and J lost 3, with 15 bases in between.

The V and J genes are TRBV18 and TRBJ2-5, with TRBD1 matching over 12 bases. V was pared by 0 bases and J by 4 bases, with 3 bases of the junction left unmatched. The germline V gene encodes CDR1 KGHSH and CDR2 LQKENI. This CDR3 region has 16 residues. The CDR3 nucleotides are TGTGCCAGCTCACCACCTGGGACAGGGGGCGGAGAGACCCAGTACTTC. Its translation: CASSPPGTGGGETQYF.

The chain links TRBV6-5 to TRBJ1-2; 8 bases agree with TRBD1. The V and J ends lost 5 bases and 8 bases, in that order; junction bases with no gene match: 13. CDR3 length: 15 amino acids. CDR1 is MNHEY and CDR2 is SVGAGI in the germline V gene. The CDR3, as DNA: TGTGCCAGCAGTACATCCGGCGGGACAGGAAGAGGCTACACCTTC. Protein: CASSTSGGTGRGYTF.

This clone was observed many times. The rearrangement links TRBV4-1 to TRBJ2-3, with 8 bases aligning to TRBD2. Trimming took 2 bases from V and 2 from J; bases not matched to a gene: 9. Per the germline V gene, CDR1 is MGHRA and CDR2 is YSYEKL. The CDR3 totals 17 residues. CDR3 loop: CASSQIASGSLTDTQYF. Written as DNA, the CDR3 is TGCGCCAGCAGCCAAATAGCTAGCGGGTCTCTCACAGATACGCAGTATTTT.

The chain carries TRBV28 and TRBJ2-7; a possible D gene is TRBD2 (5 bases). The V end was cut by 4 bases, the J end by 3 bases, with 7 bases between. The CDR3 consists of 12 residues. Germline loops: CDR1 MDHEN, CDR2 SYDVKM. CDR3 sequence (DNA): TGTGCCAGCAGTTCGGCGGGCTACGAGCAGTACTTC. Its translation: CASSSAGYEQYF.

V gene TRBV19 combines with J gene TRBJ1-5, with D possibly TRBD1 on 5 matching bases. Trimming cost V 0 bases and J 4 bases, with 16 bases left between them. The CDR3 consists of 17 residues. Germline loops: CDR1 LNHDA, CDR2 SQIVND (reference sequence). The CDR3 DNA sequence: TGTGCCAGTAGTATAGAATTGGGGGGACGGGGTAATCAGCCCCAGCATTTT. It translates to CASSIELGGRGNQPQHF.

This sequence joins TRBV28 and TRBJ1-4, with a possible D match to TRBD1 (5 bases). Trimming removed 6 bases at V and 4 bases at J, with 15 bases between. Germline V gives CDR1 MDHEN, CDR2 SYDVKM. This CDR3 comprises 15 residues. Written as DNA, the CDR3 is TGTGCCAGCAGGGGGACGGGAGATATTAATGAAAAACTGTTTTTT. It yields the protein CASRGTGDINEKLFF.

V usage is TRBV29-1 and J usage is TRBJ1-1, with 10 bases lining up with TRBD1. V trimming: 0 bases; J trimming: 4 bases; junction bases outside the gene matches: 8. The CDR3 sequence is 16 residues long. Germline CDR1 reads SQVTM; CDR2 reads ANQGSEA. CDR3 DNA: TGCAGCGTTGAAGACCGTCGGACAGGGGGGAGCACTGAAGCTTTCTTT. It translates to CSVEDRRTGGSTEAFF.

In its sample, this clone was seen many times. The V call is TRBV6-1, the J call TRBJ1-2, with 10 bases matching TRBD1. The germline CDR1 and CDR2 sequences are MNHNS and SASEGT. The CDR3 is made up of 14 amino acids. Unmatched junction bases numbered 6, after V lost 3 bases and J lost 8 bases. The CDR3 here is CASSDRDRGSGYTF. DNA for the CDR3: TGTGCCAGCAGTGACCGGGACAGGGGCTCAGGCTACACCTTC.

This clone appeared once. This chain uses TRBV7-3 with TRBJ2-3; possible D gene TRBD2, 5 bases. Per the germline V gene, CDR1 is SGHTA and CDR2 is FQGTGA. This CDR3 contains 15 residues. The V and J ends lost 4 bases and 6 bases respectively, with 17 bases between them. DNA for the CDR3: TGTGCCAGCAGCTCACGGGGTTCATTAGGGGATACGCAGTATTTT. The encoded protein is CASSSRGSLGDTQYF.

The chain combines TRBV28 with TRBJ2-1; unclear D gene. This CDR3 region has 10 residues. CDR1 MDHEN and CDR2 SYDVKM come from the germline V gene. Deletions cut 5 bases from V and 8 bases from J, with 4 bases between. The CDR3 DNA reads as TGTGCCAGCAGTGGGCATGAGCAGTTCTTC. Its protein product is CASSGHEQFF.

The chain employs TRBV2 and TRBJ1-6; 8 nucleotides match TRBD1. The V gene end was trimmed by 2 bases and the J gene end by 8 bases; junction bases not matched to a gene: 2. This CDR3 spans 14 amino acids. Germline V gene sequence: CDR1 SNHLY, CDR2 FYNNEI. As DNA, the CDR3 is TGTGCCAGCAGTGAATCAGGGGGCCATTCACCCCTCCACTTT. Its protein is CASSESGGHSPLHF. The full variable domain, its missing parts supplied by reference TRBV2 and TRBJ1-6, is EPEVTQTPSHQVTQMGQEVILRCVPISNHLYFYWYRQILGQKVEFLVSFYNNEISEKSEIFDDQFSVERPDGSNFTLKIRSTKLEDSAMYFCASSESGGHSPLHFGNGTRLTVT.

The rearrangement joins TRBV28 to TRBJ2-2; no clear D gene. The CDR3 is made up of 11 amino acids. V was pared by 6 bases and J by 5 bases, with 4 bases between. Germline assignment: CDR1 MDHEN and CDR2 SYDVKM. Here the CDR3 DNA reads TGTGCCAGCAGATCTACCGGGGAGCTGTTTTTT. Translating it yields CASRSTGELFF.

The chain combines TRBV5-3 with TRBJ1-3, with TRBD1 matching 12 bases. TRBV5-3 is placed among ORFs of uncertain function. The junction had 4 bases not matched to a gene; V was cut back by 0 bases and J by 0 bases. This CDR3 region has 18 residues. The CDR3 DNA reads as TGTGCCAGAAGCTTGGGGGGACAGGGGGCATCCTCTGGAAACACCATATATTTT. Its translation: CARSLGGQGASSGNTIYF.

This clone was detected a few times. The CDR3 bases are TGTGCCAGCAGTGAGCAGGGTGTTGGTTCACCCCTCCACTTT. This gives the protein CASSEQGVGSPLHF. The chain combines TRBV25-1 with TRBJ1-6; perhaps TRBD1 as D (5 bases). The V gene lost 3 bases and the J gene lost 9 bases, with 12 bases spanning the gap. Germline V gives CDR1 MGHDK, CDR2 SYGVNS. This CDR3 contains 14 residues. The whole variable domain, remainder taken from reference TRBV25-1 and TRBJ1-6, is EADIYQTPRYLVIGTGKKITLECSQTMGHDKMYWYQQDPGMELHLIHYSYGVNSTEKGDLSSESTVSRIRTEHFPLTLESARPSHTSQYLCASSEQGVGSPLHFGNGTRLTVT.